The text below deals with one TCR beta chain. V was trimmed by 0 bases and J by 2 bases, leaving 12 bases between them. This CDR3 contains 16 residues. Germline V gene lookup returns CDR1 LGHNA and CDR2 YSLEER. Profiled with immunoSEQ multiplex PCR; TCRdb holds only in-frame clones, not every one. The table has under 25,000 clones, 76% seen once. The data stem from a study of PD-1 blockade in classical Hodgkin lymphoma. Regarding time point: cycle 4 day 1 (C4D1), after more than five weeks of nivolumab. Relapse after autologous stem cell transplantation occurred in every patient, and brentuximab vedotin exposure varied.

This material consisted of peripheral blood mononuclear cells (PBMCs), taken before the fourth cycle of nivolumab. The genes are TRBV4-3 and TRBJ2-3, with D possibly TRBD2 on 5 matching bases. The receptor was isolated from a human donor with classical Hodgkin lymphoma. Here the CDR3 reads CASSQDRASITDTQYF. The CDR3 DNA follows: TGCGCCAGCAGCCAAGATAGGGCTAGCATCACAGATACGCAGTATTTT.